This is a list of T cell receptor beta chains from one sample in a study of blood T cell repertoires in COVID-19. The assay was immunoSEQ multiplex PCR, and TCRdb's table has in-frame clones only and misses some. Here the sample spans 230,000 or so clones, nearly 90% being singletons. Sequenced material: peripheral blood. These TCRs come from a woman aged 40 to 50 who had recovered from COVID-19. Both conserved end residues are part of each CDR3. The D gene is left open where the match is weak. Size tells how often a clone was seen (once, few, many) or the class of an expanded clone, and some rows leave it out.

>TRBJ2-1|TRBV2|.|TRBD2
TGTGCCAGCAGTTCGGGAGTAGCGGGGGGGTACAATGAGCAGTTCTTC
CASSSGVAGGYNEQFF
>TRBJ1-2|TRBV24-1|.|TRBD1
TGTGCCACCAGTGAAGACAGGGAAAACTATGGCTACACCTTC
CATSEDRENYGYTF
>TRBJ1-5|TRBV29-1|.|.
TGCAGCGTTGAAGTAGGCAATCAGCCCCAGCATTTT
CSVEVGNQPQHF
>TRBJ2-3|TRBV29-1|.|TRBD1
TGCAGCGTCGCGGCGGGGACAGGGGGCGGTACGCAGTATTTT
CSVAAGTGGGTQYF
>TRBJ2-5|TRBV7-8|.|.
TGTGCCAGCGCGTCGGACCGGGACTTAGAGACCCAGTACTTC
CASASDRDLETQYF
>TRBJ2-2|TRBV7-3|.|TRBD1
TGTGCCAGCAGCTTAGGGACAGGGGCCGGGGAGCTGTTTTTT
CASSLGTGAGELFF
>TRBJ2-5|TRBV3-1/TRBV3-2|.|.
TGTGCCAGCAGCCAAGGGTCGGCTAGCCTCCAAGAGACCCAGTACTTC
CASSQGSASLQETQYF
>TRBJ2-3|TRBV20-1|.|.
TGCAGTGCTAGTCAAGTGGGACACAGCACAGATACGCAGTATTTT
CSASQVGHSTDTQYF
>TRBJ1-3|TRBV7-9|.|TRBD1
TGTGCCAGCAGCCCGACGCAGGGGGTAAACACCATATATTTT
CASSPTQGVNTIYF
>TRBJ2-2|TRBV2|.|TRBD2
TGTGCCGGAAGCGGGGATGCCGGGGAGCTGTTTTTT
CAGSGDAGELFF
>TRBJ2-2|TRBV27|.|.
TGTGCCAGCAGTTTGGGGGCGGGGAACACCGGGGAGCTGTTTTTT
CASSLGAGNTGELFF
>TRBJ2-3|TRBV5-1|.|TRBD2
TGCGCCAGCAGCTTTCAAGCGGGGAACACAGATACGCAGTATTTT
CASSFQAGNTDTQYF
>TRBJ2-2|TRBV5-5|once|.
TGTGCCAGCAGCGGTCAGTCGAACACCGGGGAGCTGTTTTTT
CASSGQSNTGELFF
>TRBJ1-2|TRBV6-1|once|.
TGTGCCAGCAGTGGGGTGGCGGCGGGCGGAACTAACTATGGCTACACCTTC
CASSGVAAGGTNYGYTF
>TRBJ1-4|TRBV28|.|.
TGTGCCAGCAGTTTTCCAGGGTTATTAACTAATGAAAAACTGTTTTTT
CASSFPGLLTNEKLFF
>TRBJ1-1|TRBV7-3|.|.
TGTGCCAGCAGCTTCACACAGAGAAGTGAAGCTTTCTTT
CASSFTQRSEAFF
>TRBJ1-2|TRBV30|.|TRBD1
TGTGCCTGGATGACAGGGTTTAATCATGGCTACACCTTC
CAWMTGFNHGYTF
>TRBJ1-1|TRBV7-9|once|.
TGTGCCAGCAGCTCCTTCCCCACAGGGATGAACACTGAAGCTTTCTTT
CASSSFPTGMNTEAFF
>TRBJ2-3|TRBV27|.|TRBD2
TGTGCCAGCAGTCGCTCCCCTAGCGGGGTCACAGATACGCAGTATTTT
CASSRSPSGVTDTQYF
>TRBJ1-3|TRBV11-2|few|.
TGTGCCAGCAGCTCCGGCGGGACTTTTGGAGCTGGAAACACCATATATTTT
CASSSGGTFGAGNTIYF
>TRBJ1-2|TRBV7-9|.|TRBD1
TGTGCCAGCAGCTATTGGGACAGGGAAGATGACTATGGCTACACCTTC
CASSYWDREDDYGYTF
>TRBJ2-2|TRBV29-1|.|.
TGCAGCGTGCAGGGGCCCCGAGCCGGGGAGCTGTTTTTT
CSVQGPRAGELFF
>TRBJ1-1|TRBV6-6|.|.
TGTGCCAGCAGACCCCGGGGATCGGTGATGAACACTGAAGCTTTCTTT
CASRPRGSVMNTEAFF
>TRBJ1-5|TRBV6-5|once|TRBD1
TGTGCCACCCAACAGGGGCCCAATCAGCCCCAGCATTTT
CATQQGPNQPQHF
>TRBJ2-6|TRBV9|.|TRBD1
TGTGCCAGCAGCGTAGGAGGGACAGGGGACTCTGGGGCCAACGTCCTGACTTTC
CASSVGGTGDSGANVLTF
>TRBJ1-1|TRBV7-9|.|.
TGTGCCAGCAGTCGACAGTATGAAGCTTTCTTT
CASSRQYEAFF
>TRBJ2-5|TRBV6-6|once|TRBD2
TGTGCCAGCAGTCCGACTAGCGCCCCGGGGACCCAGTACTTC
CASSPTSAPGTQYF
>TRBJ1-2|TRBV7-9|once|.
TGTGCCAGCAGCTCATACCAGGCGAACTATGGCTACACCTTC
CASSSYQANYGYTF
>TRBJ2-2|TRBV11-2|.|TRBD1
TGTGCCAGCAGCTTAGGACAGGGAGCCGGGGAGCTGTTTTTT
CASSLGQGAGELFF
>TRBJ2-3|TRBV7-9|.|TRBD1
TGTGCCAGCAGCTTAGGCTTGGACAGGGCCACGGATACGCAGTATTTT
CASSLGLDRATDTQYF
>TRBJ1-5|TRBV23-1|.|TRBD1
TGCGCCAGCAGTCCGACAGGGGGAGGACAGCCCCAGCATTTT
CASSPTGGGQPQHF
>TRBJ1-1|TRBV5-1|.|.
TGCGCCAGCAGCGGGAACCCCGGGACTCAGGGAGGGGCTTTCTTT
CASSGNPGTQGGAFF
>TRBJ1-6|TRBV4-1|.|TRBD1
TGCGCCAGCAGCCTAATTCCCGGGACAGGGTTCGGTTCACCCCTCCACTTT
CASSLIPGTGFGSPLHF
>TRBJ2-3|TRBV10-1|.|TRBD2
TGCGCCAGCAGTGACGCTAGCGGGATTTCAGATACGCAGTATTTT
CASSDASGISDTQYF
>TRBJ2-4|TRBV7-2|.|TRBD2
TGTGCCAGCAGCCAAGGGCTAGCGGCCTTGGGCATTCAGTACTTC
CASSQGLAALGIQYF
>TRBJ1-2|TRBV13|once|.
TGTGCCAGCAGCTTACGATCCGGGAACTATGGCTACACCTTC
CASSLRSGNYGYTF
>TRBJ1-1|TRBV3-1/TRBV3-2|.|.
TGTGCCAGCAGCCAAGAGGGGCGAACTGAAGCTTTCTTT
CASSQEGRTEAFF
>TRBJ2-7|TRBV6-5|once|TRBD2
TGTGCCGCGGCGGGGGTTAGCTCCTACGAGCAGTACTTC
CAAAGVSSYEQYF
>TRBJ1-4|TRBV28|.|TRBD1
TGTGCCAGCACCATCGGGACAGGGGTTGAAAAACTGTTTTTT
CASTIGTGVEKLFF
>TRBJ2-7|TRBV5-1|.|TRBD1
TGCGCCAGCAGCTTGTCCCTTTCGACCGGGACAGCATCCTACGAGCAGTACTTC
CASSLSLSTGTASYEQYF
>TRBJ2-5|TRBV3-1/TRBV3-2|.|.
TGTGCCAGCAGCCAAGGGGGGCCCCAAGAGACCCAGTACTTC
CASSQGGPQETQYF
>TRBJ2-1|TRBV25-1|.|TRBD1
TGTGCCAGCCTCAGACAGGGGGTATACAATGAGCAGCTCTTC
CASLRQGVYNEQLF
>TRBJ1-3|TRBV14|once|.
TGTGCCAGCAGCTCCGTTCAGGGTCGGGACACCATATATTTT
CASSSVQGRDTIYF
>TRBJ2-5|TRBV6-2/TRBV6-3|.|TRBD2
TGTGCCAGCAGTACCCCCCGAGGACTAGCGGGTAGGCGGTCCGAGACCCAGTACTTC
CASSTPRGLAGRRSETQYF
>TRBJ2-1|TRBV6-5|.|.
TGTGCCAGCAGCCAGACGGACAGTTACAATGAGCAGTTCTTC
CASSQTDSYNEQFF
>TRBJ2-7|TRBV27|once|.
TGTGCCAGCAGTTTATCTTTAGCCGCCTACGAGCAGTACTTC
CASSLSLAAYEQYF
>TRBJ2-2|TRBV7-8|.|TRBD2
TGTGCCAGCCAGCCCGGCGGGAGGGATCCCGGGGAGCTGTTTTTT
CASQPGGRDPGELFF
>TRBJ2-7|TRBV30|.|TRBD1
TGTGCCTGGAAGAGGGGGCGAGGGTGGGAGCAGTACTTC
CAWKRGRGWEQYF
>TRBJ1-3|TRBV18|.|.
TGTGCCAGCTCACTCTACGCACAGGGACCTGGAAACACCATATATTTT
CASSLYAQGPGNTIYF
>TRBJ1-5|TRBV12-3/TRBV12-4|.|.
TGTGCCAGCAGCCACTCGGGTCAGCCCCAGCATTTT
CASSHSGQPQHF
>TRBJ2-3|TRBV21-1|.|.
TGTGCCAGCCTGCCTCTAGCGGGGGGCACCTATACGCAGTATTTT
CASLPLAGGTYTQYF
>TRBJ2-3|TRBV19|.|TRBD2
TGTGCCAGTAGTCCGGGACTAGCGGGCACAGATACGCAGTATTTT
CASSPGLAGTDTQYF
>TRBJ1-5|TRBV21-1|.|.
TGTGCCAGTCTAACAAGGGGGCCCCTCCTCAATCAGCCCCAGCATTTT
CASLTRGPLLNQPQHF
>TRBJ1-3|TRBV9|.|.
TGTGCCAGCAGCGTAGCTCCCATACTGCGCTCTGGAAACACCATATATTTT
CASSVAPILRSGNTIYF
>TRBJ2-4|TRBV24-1|.|.
TGTGCCACCAGTGACTTCGACGGGGATCCTGGACGGAACCGGCCCCAAGCCAAAAACATTCAGTACTTC
CATSDFDGDPGRNRPQAKNIQYF
>TRBJ1-6|TRBV19|.|TRBD1
TGTGCCAGTAACATCGTTGGACAGGACTCCTATAATTCACCCCTCCACTTT
CASNIVGQDSYNSPLHF
>TRBJ1-2|TRBV10-3|.|.
TGTGCCATCAGTGTGGGCCAGAATTATGGCTACACCTTC
CAISVGQNYGYTF
>TRBJ2-2|TRBV3-1/TRBV3-2|.|.
TGTGCCAGCAGCCAACCTAGGGGGCCGGGGGACACCGGGGAGCTGTTTTTT
CASSQPRGPGDTGELFF
>TRBJ2-3|TRBV12-3/TRBV12-4|.|.
TGTGCCAGCACAGTGAGCACAGATACGCAGTATTTT
CASTVSTDTQYF